This paragraph covers one T cell receptor (beta chain) sequence. Its antigen is undetermined. It was with a sample-barcoded 5' primer and a J-beta primer mix that a second PCR of roughly 6 to 12 cycles was run. TCRdb called the 5' RACE reads again in MiXCR, with one record for every CDR3 protein. The sample lists some 1.7 million distinct CDR3 sequences, about 28% seen once, with around 7.7% in the top ten. Between the trimmed V and J ends, which lost 3 bases and 5 bases, there was a span of 19 bases. Germline V gene data show CDR1 as DFQATT and CDR2 as SNEGSKA (reference sequence). There are 15 residues in the CDR3. This sample is drawn from a study of blood T cells in healthy people across ages. Donor samples were obtained from healthy Caucasian individuals from Russia, aged about 6 to 90. Findings of the study overall: Roughly linearly, TCR beta diversity per million T cells fell as age increased.

The specimen sequenced was blood. The J gene is TRBJ2-5, the V gene TRBV20-1, with D tentatively TRBD1 (6 bases). The source of this sequence is a woman aged 25-40 years in good health. The CDR3: CSARDNGARGETQYF. The CDR3 bases are TGCAGTGCTAGGGACAACGGCGCGAGGGGGGAGACCCAGTACTTC.